A selection of T cell receptor beta chains follows, all from one sample in a study of response to subunit inactivated influenza vaccine. TCRdb used MiXCR to reprocess the RT-PCR reads, holding one entry per CDR3 protein. Of about 700,000 distinct CDR3 sequences listed, more than 11% are singletons. This specimen was PBMCs from blood, taken 14 to 15 days before vaccination. These receptor sequences come from a man between 45 and 60 years old who received an inactivated influenza vaccine. Each CDR3 is given with its conserved first and last residue. Fields, in order: D gene, clone size, V gene, J gene, CDR3 DNA, CDR3 protein. D genes are given only for firm matches. The size entry is marked missing in some rows and otherwise reads once, few, many or a size class.

>TRBD2|few|TRBV6-2/TRBV6-3|TRBJ2-7
TGTGCCAGCAGTAGCCTTCCGGGACTAGCGGGCTACAACTCCTACGAGCAGTACTTC
CASSSLPGLAGYNSYEQYF
>TRBD2|-|TRBV6-2/TRBV6-3|TRBJ2-3
TGTGCCAGCAGTTACCGGGAGGTCAGCACAGATACGCAGTATTTT
CASSYREVSTDTQYF
>-|many|TRBV5-1|TRBJ2-1
TGCGCCAGCAGCTTGGTAGAGGCCTCCGTCAATGAGCAGTTCTTC
CASSLVEASVNEQFF
>-|many|TRBV7-9|TRBJ1-2
TGTGCCAGCAGCTTAGCGACCTTATACGGCTATGGCTACACCTTC
CASSLATLYGYGYTF
>TRBD1|few|TRBV6-1|TRBJ1-6
TGTGCCACCGCGCTTGACAGGGTATATGGTTCACCCCTCCACTTT
CATALDRVYGSPLHF
>-|few|TRBV12-3/TRBV12-4|TRBJ1-3
TGTGCCAGCAGTGAAAGAGCGTCGGGAAACACCATATATTTT
CASSERASGNTIYF
>-|-|TRBV20-1|TRBJ1-6
TGCAGTGTCTCGCACAGCTCCTATAATTCACCCCTCCACTTT
CSVSHSSYNSPLHF
>TRBD2|-|TRBV24-1|TRBJ2-2
TGTGCCACCAGTGGGCGGTATAGCGGGAGTCGGACCGGGGAGCTGTTTTTT
CATSGRYSGSRTGELFF
>-|-|TRBV20-1|TRBJ2-3
TGCAGTGCTAGTAGGCAGGGAGGCACAGATACGCAGTATTTT
CSASRQGGTDTQYF
>-|-|TRBV29-1|TRBJ2-1
TGCAGCGTTGAAGATTGGGTGGCAGGGCGGTACAATGAGCAGTTCTTC
CSVEDWVAGRYNEQFF
>-|few|TRBV9|TRBJ2-7
TGTGCCAGCAGCGTCGACGCAGGTCGGACGTACGAGCAGTACTTC
CASSVDAGRTYEQYF
>-|few|TRBV29-1|TRBJ2-1
TGCAGCGTTGGGGCCGGGACAAGCTCCTACAATGAGCAGTTCTTC
CSVGAGTSSYNEQFF
>TRBD1|few|TRBV29-1|TRBJ1-3
TGCAGCGTTATAACTGGACAGGCCCCCTCTGGAAACACCATATATTTT
CSVITGQAPSGNTIYF
>TRBD2|-|TRBV4-3|TRBJ2-1
TGCGCCAGCAGCCAACGTCCGGGGGGGTTTAGCAATGAGCAGTTCTTC
CASSQRPGGFSNEQFF
>-|few|TRBV2|TRBJ1-5
TGTGCCAGCAGGAGGGTCCAGGGGCGAATGCATTTT
CASRRVQGRMHF
>TRBD2|few|TRBV18|TRBJ2-1
TGTGCCAGCTCTCCCTTAGCACTAGCGGGGGACAATGAGCAGTTCTTC
CASSPLALAGDNEQFF
>-|-|TRBV15|TRBJ2-7
TGTGCCACCAGCATAAAGGCCGCCGGGTACGAGCAGTACTTC
CATSIKAAGYEQYF
>TRBD2|-|TRBV6-5|TRBJ2-2
TGTGCCAGCAGTTACAGCCCGGGGGGGCTCCCCGGGGAGCTGTTTTTT
CASSYSPGGLPGELFF
>TRBD1|-|TRBV5-1|TRBJ2-7
TGCGCCAGCAGCTCCGGGACAGGGGGCCCCTACGAGCAGTACTTC
CASSSGTGGPYEQYF
>-|few|TRBV12-3/TRBV12-4|TRBJ2-4
TGTGCCAGCAGCTCCACTATAGCCAAAAACATTCAGTACTTC
CASSSTIAKNIQYF
>-|-|TRBV5-5|TRBJ2-7
TGTGCCAGCAGAGATGCCAGATCCTCCTACGAGCAGTACTTC
CASRDARSSYEQYF
>-|-|TRBV29-1|TRBJ2-1
TGCAGCGTTGGCGGCCCTAATGAGCAGCTCTTC
CSVGGPNEQLF
>-|-|TRBV11-2|TRBJ2-3
TGTGCCAGCAGTCCACAGATATGGACGGATACGCAGTATTTT
CASSPQIWTDTQYF
>-|-|TRBV11-2|TRBJ1-1
TGTGCCAGCAGCTTTGAATCGTGGATGAACACTGAAGCTTTCTTT
CASSFESWMNTEAFF
>-|many|TRBV5-1|TRBJ2-2
TGCGCCAGCAGCTTGTTTTCAAACACCGGGGAGCTGTTTTTT
CASSLFSNTGELFF
>-|few|TRBV7-6|TRBJ2-2
TGTGCCAGCAGCTTAGCGGTTCCGGGGTCCGGGGAGCTGTTTTTT
CASSLAVPGSGELFF
>-|-|TRBV11-2|TRBJ1-1
TGTGCCAGCAGCTCACTTCCCCCCCTCCGGACGTGGACGAACACTGAAGCTTTCTTT
CASSSLPPLRTWTNTEAFF
>-|-|TRBV7-8|TRBJ1-3
TGTGCCAGCAGCCTCCATGGCGTCGGAAATACCATATATTTT
CASSLHGVGNTIYF
>-|-|TRBV11-2|TRBJ1-6
TGTGCCAGCAGCTTAGGGACCGTTAATTCACCCCTCCACTTT
CASSLGTVNSPLHF
>-|-|TRBV28|TRBJ2-3
TGTGCCAGCCGAACCACAAGCACAGATACGCAGTATTTT
CASRTTSTDTQYF
>-|-|TRBV27|TRBJ2-7
TGTGCCCCCTGTATGGGGCCCCGACGTTACGAGCAGTACTTC
CAPCMGPRRYEQYF
>-|once|TRBV11-1|TRBJ2-7
TGTGCCAGCAGCTTAGCGGGAAAAGCCTACGAGCAGTACTTC
CASSLAGKAYEQYF
>-|few|TRBV10-3|TRBJ1-2
TGTGCCATCAGTGGTAGCGGAAGCTATGGCTACACCTTC
CAISGSGSYGYTF